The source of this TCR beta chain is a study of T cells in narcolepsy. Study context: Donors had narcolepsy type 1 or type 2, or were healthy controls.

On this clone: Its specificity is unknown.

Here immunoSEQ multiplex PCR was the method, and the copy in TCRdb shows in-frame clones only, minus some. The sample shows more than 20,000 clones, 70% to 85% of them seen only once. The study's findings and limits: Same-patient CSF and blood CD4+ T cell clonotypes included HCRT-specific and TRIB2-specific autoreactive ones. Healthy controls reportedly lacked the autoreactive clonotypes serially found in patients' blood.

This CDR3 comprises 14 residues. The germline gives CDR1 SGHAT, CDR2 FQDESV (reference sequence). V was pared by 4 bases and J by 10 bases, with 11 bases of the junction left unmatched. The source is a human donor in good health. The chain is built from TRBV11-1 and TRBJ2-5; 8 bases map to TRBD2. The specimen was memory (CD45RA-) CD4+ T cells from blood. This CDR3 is CASSSSGLAEGQYF. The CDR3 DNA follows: TGTGCCAGCAGCTCCTCCGGACTAGCTGAGGGCCAGTACTTC.